This TCR beta chain came from a study of shared clonotypes between healthy human individuals. In germline, CDR1 is SGHTA, CDR2 FQGNSA. The J segment lost 6 bases and the V segment lost 2 bases, leaving 17 bases of the junction unmatched. This CDR3 has 19 residues. The assay was immunoSEQ multiplex PCR, and TCRdb's table has in-frame clones only and misses some. This sample has about 1 million clones, with roughly 75% found just once. The TCR was taken from a man in his late teens or twenties in good health. The source material was memory CD4+ T cells sorted from blood. Subset denoted: CD45RA-negative fraction. The chain carries TRBV7-2 and TRBJ2-7, with 12 bases aligning to TRBD2. In nucleotides, the CDR3 is TGTGCCAGCAGCTTAAAGGGGACTAGCGGGTCTATTAGAGGTTTCGAGCAGTACTTC. Residues: CASSLKGTSGSIRGFEQYF. Based on the CDR3 plus reference TRBV7-2 and TRBJ2-7, the full variable domain is GAGVSQSPSNKVTEKGKDVELRCDPISGHTALYWYRQSLGQGLEFLIYFQGNSAPDKSGLPSDRFSAERTGGSVSTLTIQRTQQEDSAVYLCASSLKGTSGSIRGFEQYFGPGTRLTVT.